The rows below give T cell receptor beta chains drawn from one sample of a study of blood T cell repertoires in COVID-19. This table comes from immunoSEQ multiplex PCR, and its TCRdb copy is limited to in-frame clones, with some not included. Of about 230,000 clones in the sample, 83% were seen once. The source material was peripheral blood. These receptors were obtained from a woman in her forties or fifties with acute or convalescent COVID-19. Each CDR3 is given with its conserved first and last residue. The D gene is left open where the match is weak. A clone size is listed for some rows: how often the clone was seen (once, few, many), or a class if it is expanded.

d_call	v_call	clone_size	j_call	cdr3_aa	cdr3_nt
TRBD2	TRBV18	-	TRBJ2-1	CASSLREGPNEQFF	TGTGCCAGCTCTTTGCGGGAGGGCCCTAATGAGCAGTTCTTC
-	TRBV19	-	TRBJ1-5	CASSSNGGGSHQPQHF	TGTGCCAGTAGTTCCAACGGGGGGGGTAGCCATCAGCCCCAGCATTTT
TRBD2	TRBV2	once	TRBJ2-3	CASKRGGGTDTQYF	TGTGCCAGCAAGCGGGGGGGCGGCACAGATACGCAGTATTTT
-	TRBV4-2	-	TRBJ1-4	CASSPAQINEKLFF	TGTGCCAGCAGCCCAGCACAGATTAATGAAAAACTGTTTTTT
TRBD1	TRBV5-5	-	TRBJ1-2	CASSLAPRGHNYGYTF	TGTGCCAGCAGCTTGGCCCCCAGGGGGCACAACTATGGCTACACCTTC
TRBD1	TRBV5-1	-	TRBJ2-2	CASSPRTGSNTGELFF	TGCGCCAGCAGCCCCCGGACAGGGTCGAACACCGGGGAGCTGTTTTTT
TRBD2	TRBV5-6	-	TRBJ2-3	CASSLRASGSWTTDTQYF	TGTGCCAGCAGCTTAAGGGCTAGCGGGAGTTGGACCACAGATACGCAGTATTTT
TRBD2	TRBV20-1	-	TRBJ2-2	CSASKVGTSGVNTGELFF	TGCAGTGCTAGTAAGGTCGGGACTAGCGGAGTAAACACCGGGGAGCTGTTTTTT
TRBD1	TRBV6-5	-	TRBJ1-2	CASRERGQRHGYTF	TGTGCCAGCAGAGAGAGGGGACAGAGACATGGCTACACCTTC
-	TRBV30	-	TRBJ1-2	CAWTPGGRANYGYTF	TGTGCCTGGACCCCCGGCGGAAGAGCTAACTATGGCTACACCTTC
-	TRBV19	-	TRBJ1-1	CASSGGRVRAEAFF	TGTGCCAGTAGCGGGGGGAGGGTCAGGGCTGAAGCTTTCTTT
TRBD1	TRBV30	-	TRBJ1-5	CAWGGDRGSRNQPQHF	TGTGCCTGGGGTGGGGACAGGGGGTCCCGCAATCAGCCCCAGCATTTT
TRBD1	TRBV19	-	TRBJ2-3	CASSWDRVPDTQYF	TGTGCCAGTAGCTGGGACAGGGTCCCAGATACGCAGTATTTT
-	TRBV2	once	TRBJ2-6	CASSERRPGANVLTF	TGTGCCAGCAGTGAGAGGCGTCCTGGGGCCAACGTCCTGACTTTC
TRBD1	TRBV5-6	-	TRBJ1-6	CASSFFGLGTGSNSPLHF	TGTGCCAGCAGCTTCTTTGGATTGGGGACAGGGAGCAATTCACCCCTCCACTTT
TRBD1	TRBV10-3	once	TRBJ2-7	CAISESSRQGAGEQYF	TGTGCCATCAGTGAGTCAAGTCGTCAGGGGGCGGGAGAGCAGTACTTC
-	TRBV4-1	-	TRBJ1-3	CASSQDNGSGNTIYF	TGCGCCAGCAGCCAAGATAACGGCTCTGGAAACACCATATATTTT
TRBD1	TRBV5-5	-	TRBJ2-1	CASSLDDRVNEQFF	TGTGCCAGCAGCCTTGATGACAGGGTCAATGAGCAGTTCTTC
-	TRBV3-1/TRBV3-2	-	TRBJ2-1	CASSQLVAESEQFF	TGTGCCAGCAGCCAATTGGTTGCGGAGTCCGAGCAGTTCTTC
-	TRBV12-3/TRBV12-4	-	TRBJ2-5	CASRRGSLETQYF	TGTGCCAGCAGGAGAGGTAGTCTGGAGACCCAGTACTTC
-	TRBV15	-	TRBJ1-5	CATSINAGARQPQHF	TGTGCCACCAGCATCAATGCAGGGGCGCGTCAGCCCCAGCATTTT
-	TRBV10-3	-	TRBJ1-5	CAISEPPLENQPQHF	TGTGCCATCAGTGAGCCCCCTCTTGAGAATCAGCCCCAGCATTTT
TRBD2	TRBV7-8	-	TRBJ2-3	CASSFRAGGDTQYF	TGTGCCAGCAGCTTCAGAGCGGGAGGAGATACGCAGTATTTT
-	TRBV3-1/TRBV3-2	-	TRBJ2-2	CASSHPQGELFF	TGTGCCAGCAGCCACCCCCAGGGGGAGCTGTTTTTT
TRBD2	TRBV7-8	-	TRBJ2-1	CASSSAGGHAEQFF	TGTGCCAGCAGCTCGGCGGGGGGGCATGCTGAGCAGTTCTTC
-	TRBV5-6	-	TRBJ1-3	CASSLRGSSSGNTIYF	TGTGCCAGCAGCTTGCGGGGATCTAGCTCTGGAAACACCATATATTTT
-	TRBV3-1/TRBV3-2	few	TRBJ2-5	CASSQYRLPQETQYF	TGTGCCAGCAGCCAATACAGGCTTCCCCAAGAGACCCAGTACTTC
TRBD1	TRBV5-6	few	TRBJ1-4	CASSPWDRARGEKLFF	TGTGCCAGCAGTCCTTGGGACAGGGCGAGGGGTGAAAAACTGTTTTTT
-	TRBV2	once	TRBJ2-7	CASRRTESSYEQYF	TGTGCCAGCAGGAGGACAGAGTCCTCCTACGAGCAGTACTTC
TRBD2	TRBV7-2	-	TRBJ2-1	CASSLAHGGSYEQFF	TGTGCCAGCAGCTTAGCGCATGGCGGGAGCTATGAGCAGTTCTTC